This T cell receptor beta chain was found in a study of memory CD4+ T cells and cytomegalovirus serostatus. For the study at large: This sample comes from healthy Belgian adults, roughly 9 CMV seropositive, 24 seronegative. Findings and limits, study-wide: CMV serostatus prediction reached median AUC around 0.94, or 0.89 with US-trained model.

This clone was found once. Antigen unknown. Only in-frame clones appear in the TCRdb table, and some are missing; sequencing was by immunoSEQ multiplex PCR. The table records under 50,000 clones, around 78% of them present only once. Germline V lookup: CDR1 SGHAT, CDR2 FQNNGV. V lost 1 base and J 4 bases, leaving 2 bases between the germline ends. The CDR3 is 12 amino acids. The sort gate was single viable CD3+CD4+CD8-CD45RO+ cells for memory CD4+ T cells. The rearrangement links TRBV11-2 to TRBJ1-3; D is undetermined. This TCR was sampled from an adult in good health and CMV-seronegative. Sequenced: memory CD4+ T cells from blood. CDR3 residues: CASSLGGNTIYF. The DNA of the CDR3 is TGTGCCAGCAGCTTAGGGGGAAACACCATATATTTT. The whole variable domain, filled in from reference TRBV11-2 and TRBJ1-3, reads EAGVAQSPRYKIIEKRQSVAFWCNPISGHATLYWYQQILGQGPKLLIQFQNNGVVDDSQLPKDRFSAERLKGVDSTLKIQPAKLEDSAVYLCASSLGGNTIYFGEGSWLTVV.